This T cell receptor beta chain is drawn from a study of sequential checkpoint blockade in melanoma (dated by TCRdb to between 2018 and 2020). General notes on the study: Patients were randomized 1:1 to first-line nivolumab followed by ipilimumab (arm A) or ipilimumab followed by nivolumab (arm B). Both trial sequences were followed by maintenance nivolumab. Study-level results and caveats: The response-prediction model combining TCR metrics and mutation burden needs validation in larger, independent patient cohorts.

Explained via the paper, the treatment or condition label denotes: randomized to nivolumab then ipilimumab (arm A) or the reverse (arm B). None of the patients in the trial had previously been given DNA-damaging chemotherapy. Live CD3+CD8+ cells negative for CD19 and CD56 were sorted from thawed PBMCs on a FACS Aria II flow cytometer. Samples were obtained from patients with melanoma enrolled in CheckMate 064, a randomized, open-label phase II trial of sequential checkpoint blockade. Peripheral blood mononuclear cells were obtained through leukapheresis, purified using Ficoll-Paque, and frozen in human serum containing 10% DMSO. Immediately after sorting, the purity of the sorted blood CD3+CD8+ cells was confirmed to be >95%, and DNA was then extracted. About this clone: Its antigen remains unidentified. Nothing much larger sits one base from this clone, and base qualities are not available.

The immunoSEQ Assay was used to immunosequence TCRbeta CDR3 regions from genomic DNA. Genomic DNA was amplified by bias-controlled multiplex PCR before high-throughput sequencing. Per the source publication's procedure: To quantify the absolute abundance of each unique TCRbeta CDR3 region, the sequences were collapsed and filtered. Clonality, defined as 1 minus Pielou's evenness, was calculated using only productive rearrangements. A previously published method was used to identify clones whose frequencies were significantly greater in on-treatment samples than in baseline samples. Not all clones reach the TCRdb copy of this immuneACCESS table, which keeps in-frame sequences only. Checked studies attribute under half of the gap to unresolved V genes and leave the rest unexplained. V and J calls and clone size follow that table, whereas D and trimming were derived from the DNA. The sample has roughly 13,000 clones on record, under 65% of them singletons. The leading ten clones occupy about a sixth of the sample.

Specimen: CD8+ T cells sorted from blood (inferred from file names), collected from a patient given nivolumab and ipilimumab in sequence. The receptor was derived from a human donor with melanoma.

Read as DNA, the sequence is TGTGCCAGCAGCGGTAGCGGATTCCTCACAGATACGCAGTATTTT. Translation gives CASSGSGFLTDTQYF. The V and J segments used are TRBV9 and TRBJ2-3; the best D guess is TRBD2, with 6 bases matching. From cysteine to phenylalanine, the CDR3 is 15 amino acids long. Here the CDR3 DNA is all that survives: 45 bases in frame from base 1. Trimming costs V 3 bases and J 2 bases, and their ends lie 13 bases apart. CDR1 and CDR2 were assigned from the germline V gene as SGDLS and YYNGEE.